The 26 T cell receptor beta chains presented below share a single source sample, sequenced in a study of blood T cell repertoires in COVID-19. Clones were sequenced by immunoSEQ multiplex PCR, and TCRdb holds only the in-frame ones, with some missing. The sample lists around 200,000 clones, 70% to 90% occurring once. Material: peripheral blood. These receptors were taken from a woman older than 75 with acute or convalescent COVID-19.

This rearrangement joins TRBV7-2 to TRBJ2-1; D perhaps matches TRBD2 (6 bases). This CDR3 contains 15 residues. Germline V CDR1 and CDR2: SGHTA, FQGNSA. Trimming removed 6 bases from V and 8 bases from J, with 20 bases in between. As DNA, the CDR3 is TGTGCCAGCAGGGAGCTCAGTGGGGGGAGCCATGAGCAGTTCTTC. Protein sequence: CASRELSGGSHEQFF.

The rearrangement joins TRBV7-2 to TRBJ1-1; 7 bases match TRBD1. Germline V gene sequence: CDR1 SGHTA, CDR2 FQGNSA. J lost 4 bases, V lost 4 bases, and 6 bases had no gene match. There are 14 residues in the CDR3. CDR3 region: CASSSNRGGTEAFF. In nucleotides, the CDR3 is TGTGCCAGCAGCTCGAACAGGGGTGGCACTGAAGCTTTCTTT.

The chain employs TRBV5-4 and TRBJ2-1, with 9 bases fitting TRBD1. Germline loops: CDR1 SGHNT, CDR2 YYREEE (reference sequence). V shed 3 bases, J shed 5 bases, and the junction held 9 bases outside the gene matches. CDR3 length: 16 residues. As DNA, the CDR3 is TGTGCCAGCAGCTCAGCCGGGACAGGGAACCACAATGAGCAGTTCTTC. Protein product: CASSSAGTGNHNEQFF.

The genes are TRBV28 and TRBJ1-6; TRBD1 is a possible D gene (6 bases). The length of the CDR3 is 14 residues. V shed 5 bases and J shed 14 bases, with 19 bases lying between them. Germline CDR1 and CDR2: MDHEN and SYDVKM. This CDR3 reads CASSATGNSWALHF. In DNA, the CDR3 is TGTGCCAGCAGTGCCACAGGGAATTCATGGGCCCTCCACTTT.

The chain has TRBV30 and TRBJ1-2; unclear D gene. Germline V lookup: CDR1 GTSNPN, CDR2 SVGIG (reference sequence). The V gene lost 0 bases and the J gene lost 0 bases, with 14 bases spanning the gap. The CDR3 runs to 16 residues. CDR3 in DNA: TGTGCCTGGAGTGTACATGTTGCCAGAACTAACTATGGCTACACCTTC. As protein: CAWSVHVARTNYGYTF. The full variable domain, rest sourced from reference TRBV30 and TRBJ1-2, is SQTIHQWPATLVQPVGSPLSLECTVEGTSNPNLYWYRQAAGRGLQLLFYSVGIGQISSEVPQNLSASRPQDRQFILSSKKLLLSDSGFYLCAWSVHVARTNYGYTFGSGTRLTVV.

The genes are TRBV9 and TRBJ2-1; 12 positions match TRBD2. J was trimmed by 2 bases and V by 1 base; bases with no gene match: 4. Germline V gene lookup returns CDR1 SGDLS and CDR2 YYNGEE. This CDR3 has 17 residues. The CDR3 DNA is TGTGCCAGCAGCGTACGGACTAGCGGGATAACCTACAATGAGCAGTTCTTC. Translation gives CASSVRTSGITYNEQFF.

J is TRBJ2-7 and V is TRBV3-1 (or the pseudogene TRBV3-2), with TRBD2 identical over 8 bases. With V trimmed by 1 base and J by 7 bases, 9 bases remained unmatched. This CDR3 region has 15 residues. Germline V CDR1 and CDR2: LGHDT, YNNKEL (reference sequence). CDR3 region: CASSQGSGGPREQYF. The CDR3 DNA reads TGTGCCAGCAGCCAAGGGTCGGGAGGGCCGAGGGAGCAGTACTTC.

This clone was counted a single time. This chain uses TRBV15 with TRBJ2-7; 9 bases line up with TRBD1. The ends lost 0 bases at V and 6 bases at J; junction bases unmatched: 3. The CDR3 covers 14 residues. CDR1 and CDR2 (germline): LNHNV, YYDKDF (reference sequence). The CDR3 loop reads CATSRDPTGGEQYF. CDR3 sequence (DNA): TGTGCCACCAGCAGAGATCCGACAGGGGGCGAGCAGTACTTC.

For the CDR3, the DNA is TGCGCCAGCAGCTCCCCGGGACTAGCGGCCCAAATTTTCACAGATACGCAGTATTTT. This codes for CASSSPGLAAQIFTDTQYF. The V gene is TRBV5-1, the J gene TRBJ2-3, with 11 bases fitting TRBD2. The germline V gene has CDR1 SGHRS and CDR2 YFSETQ. J gave up 2 bases and V 3 bases, and 14 bases lay outside the gene matches. The CDR3 runs to 19 residues. The whole variable domain, remainder taken from reference TRBV5-1 and TRBJ2-3, is KAGVTQTPRYLIKTRGQQVTLSCSPISGHRSVSWYQQTPGQGLQFLFEYFSETQRNKGNFPGRFSGRQFSNSRSEMNVSTLELGDSALYLCASSSPGLAAQIFTDTQYFGPGTRLTVL.

V and J are TRBV19 and TRBJ2-1, with 8 bases identical to TRBD2. Unmatched junction bases numbered 24, after V lost 5 bases and J lost 15 bases. This CDR3 contains 17 residues. Per the germline V gene, CDR1 is LNHDA and CDR2 is SQIVND (reference sequence). In DNA form, the CDR3 reads TGTGCCAGTAGTCCGAGTAGATGGAGCGGGAGTGGATATGGATCGTTCTTC. This sequence encodes CASSPSRWSGSGYGSFF.

The DNA of the CDR3 is TGTGCCAGCAGGTGGGGAGCCGTGGCCGGGGAGCTGTTTTTT. This sequence encodes CASRWGAVAGELFF. The chain recombines TRBV11-2 with TRBJ2-2; TRBD2 might be the D (5 bases). The CDR3 is 14 residues long. CDR1 SGHAT and CDR2 FQNNGV come from the germline V gene. The germline V and J ends were trimmed by 6 bases and 6 bases, with 14 bases remaining between them.

The rearrangement uses TRBV6-5 and TRBJ1-2; 7 positions match TRBD1. The CDR3 loop spans 13 amino acids. The V gene end was trimmed by 6 bases and the J gene end by 5 bases; junction bases not matched to a gene: 6. Germline V gene lookup returns CDR1 MNHEY and CDR2 SVGAGI. In nucleotides, the CDR3 is TGTGCCAGCAGCAGGGGACAGACATATGGCTACACCTTC. This codes for CASSRGQTYGYTF.

The chain employs TRBV5-1 and TRBJ2-5, with a tentative D call TRBD1 (6 bases). There are 14 residues in the CDR3. Germline V lookup: CDR1 SGHRS, CDR2 YFSETQ. The V end was cut by 4 bases, the J end by 1 base, with 11 bases between. CDR3 DNA sequence: TGCGCCAGCAGCCCTGGACAGCTCCAAGAGACCCAGTACTTC. Translation gives CASSPGQLQETQYF.

V and J are TRBV9 and TRBJ2-1; possibly TRBD2 for D (6 bases). V was shortened by 1 base and J by 8 bases, with 16 bases between the two germline ends. The CDR3 runs to 15 residues. CDR1 is SGDLS, CDR2 YYNGEE, per germline. The CDR3 DNA is TGTGCCAGCAGCGTATCGTCGGGAGATGGTTATGAGCAGTTCTTC. Its translation: CASSVSSGDGYEQFF.

The rearrangement joins TRBV3-1 (or the pseudogene TRBV3-2) to TRBJ1-4; possibly TRBD1 for D (5 bases). Germline lookup yields CDR1 LGHDT and CDR2 YNNKEL (reference sequence). The CDR3 contains 14 residues. V dropped 5 bases and J dropped 8 bases, with 15 bases sitting between them. The CDR3 region is CASSYGGTGEKLFF. Here the CDR3 DNA reads TGTGCCAGCAGCTACGGGGGAACGGGGGAAAAACTGTTTTTT.

The chain recombines TRBV10-2 with TRBJ1-1; 7 nucleotides line up with TRBD1. Unmatched junction bases numbered 5, after V lost 6 bases and J lost 10 bases. In germline, CDR1 is WSHSY, CDR2 SAAADI. The CDR3 extends over 11 amino acids. This CDR3 reads CASSQTGVAFF. In nucleotides, the CDR3 is TGCGCCAGCAGCCAAACAGGGGTAGCTTTCTTT.

The chain joins TRBV29-1 to TRBJ2-1, with TRBD2 matching 13 bases. V trimming: 7 bases; J trimming: 12 bases; junction bases outside the gene matches: 15. CDR3 length equals 15 residues. The germline gives CDR1 SQVTM, CDR2 ANQGSEA. The CDR3 DNA is TGCAGCGCCCTTCCCGGGACTAGCGGGGTCCATGGGCAGTTCTTC. Its translation: CSALPGTSGVHGQFF.

V and J are TRBV11-2 and TRBJ2-1; the match to TRBD2 covers 7 bases. The CDR3 extends over 15 amino acids. V was clipped by 2 bases and J by 4 bases; unmatched bases: 5. Germline-derived CDR1 and CDR2 are SGHAT and FQNNGV. The CDR3 sequence: CASSLSVGGYNEQFF. The CDR3 region has the DNA TGTGCCAGCAGCTTATCGGTCGGGGGGTACAATGAGCAGTTCTTC.

This chain joins TRBV19 and TRBJ1-6; TRBD1 aligns across 10 bases. The junction had 7 bases not matched to a gene; V was cut back by 4 bases and J by 10 bases. The CDR3 spans 15 residues. From germline, CDR1 is LNHDA and CDR2 SQIVND (reference sequence). CDR3 sequence: CASSNLGTGDSPLHF. CDR3 sequence (DNA): TGTGCCAGTAGTAACCTAGGGACAGGGGACTCACCCCTCCACTTT.

This clone was recorded a few times. The rearrangement joins TRBV28 to TRBJ1-1; 8 nucleotides agree with TRBD1. Germline CDR1 MDHEN, CDR2 SYDVKM. Trimming took 3 bases from V and 9 from J; bases not matched to a gene: 3. The CDR3 is made up of 12 amino acids. DNA of the CDR3: TGTGCCAGCAGTTTCTCAGGGGGCAAAGCTTTCTTT. This sequence encodes CASSFSGGKAFF. Full variable domain (missing parts from reference TRBV28 and TRBJ1-1): DVKVTQSSRYLVKRTGEKVFLECVQDMDHENMFWYRQDPGLGLRLIYFSYDVKMKEKGDIPEGYSVSREKKERFSLILESASTNQTSMYLCASSFSGGKAFFGQGTRLTVV.

This clone was recorded only once. The genes are TRBV2 and TRBJ1-5, with 11 bases matching TRBD1. Per the germline V gene, CDR1 is SNHLY and CDR2 is FYNNEI. V shed 7 bases, J shed 4 bases, and the junction held 3 bases outside the gene matches. The CDR3 loop spans 14 amino acids. For the CDR3, the DNA is TGTGCCAGCACCGGGACAGGGGGAAATCAGCCCCAGCATTTT. Translating it yields CASTGTGGNQPQHF.

A few counts support this clone. The chain is built from TRBV7-8 and TRBJ2-2; possibly TRBD1 for D (5 bases). There are 16 residues in the CDR3. Looked up from germline, CDR1 is SGHVS and CDR2 is FQNEAQ. V was trimmed by 2 bases and J by 6 bases, leaving 16 bases between them. The CDR3 sequence: CASSLTPAGLPGELFF. The CDR3 DNA sequence: TGTGCCAGCAGCTTAACCCCGGCAGGGCTCCCCGGGGAGCTGTTTTTT.

This chain joins TRBV5-5 and TRBJ1-1, with D uncertain. V lost 2 bases, J lost 0 bases, and 8 bases lay in between. This CDR3 comprises 14 residues. CDR1 and CDR2 (germline): SGHKS, YYEKEE (reference sequence). CDR3 region: CASSFYEMNTEAFF. The DNA of the CDR3 is TGTGCCAGCAGCTTCTATGAGATGAACACTGAAGCTTTCTTT.

V gene TRBV18 combines with J gene TRBJ1-1, with a tentative D call TRBD1 (5 bases). Between the trimmed V and J ends, which lost 2 bases and 7 bases, there was a span of 11 bases. Germline V CDR1 and CDR2: KGHSH, LQKENI. This CDR3 region has 13 residues. The DNA of the CDR3 is TGTGCCAGCTCACCAAGACAGCGCAGTGAAGCTTTCTTT. Translation gives CASSPRQRSEAFF.

This clone was detected once. The chain couples TRBV18 to TRBJ2-5; D unresolved. CDR3 length equals 14 residues. Germline V CDR1 and CDR2: KGHSH, LQKENI. Trimming took off 2 bases at V and 1 base at J, with 8 bases between the two ends. The CDR3 is CASSPARSQETQYF. The DNA of the CDR3 is TGTGCCAGCTCACCAGCTCGCAGCCAAGAGACCCAGTACTTC. Full variable domain (missing parts from reference TRBV18 and TRBJ2-5): NAGVMQNPRHLVRRRGQEARLRCSPMKGHSHVYWYRQLPEEGLKFMVYLQKENIIDESGMPKERFSAEFPKEGPSILRIQQVVRGDSAAYFCASSPARSQETQYFGPGTRLLVL.

This rearrangement joins TRBV19 to TRBJ2-2; 7 bases are shared with TRBD1. CDR1 is LNHDA and CDR2 is SQIVND in the germline V gene (reference sequence). V trimming: 0 bases; J trimming: 6 bases; junction bases outside the gene matches: 13. The CDR3 sequence is 18 residues long. CDR3 coding DNA: TGTGCCAGTAGTATAGATCGTATGGACAGGTTAAGGTCCGGGGAGCTGTTTTTT. Its protein product is CASSIDRMDRLRSGELFF. Full variable domain (missing parts from reference TRBV19 and TRBJ2-2): DGGITQSPKYLFRKEGQNVTLSCEQNLNHDAMYWYRQDPGQGLRLIYYSQIVNDFQKGDIAEGYSVSREKKESFPLTVTSAQKNPTAFYLCASSIDRMDRLRSGELFFGEGSRLTVL.